This T cell receptor beta chain appears in the sequencing data of a study of shared clonotypes between healthy human individuals. At the level of the study: Sampling drew on donors who were a couple of women and a few men aged 18 to 49. Per donor, CD8 memory used one plate, CD8 naive used two, CD4 memory used three and CD4 naive used three.

Trimming cost V 5 bases and J 0 bases; bases outside gene matches: 4. The CDR3 extends over 17 amino acids. The germline gives CDR1 SEHNR, CDR2 FQNEAQ (reference sequence). Data came from immunoSEQ multiplex PCR; TCRdb stores just in-frame clones and leaves some out. The sample shows 850,000 to 1,100,000 clones, 60% to 85% of them seen only once. Those who donated, Caucasian adults without exception, all lived in Nashville, Tennessee. Naive CD4+ cells were CD45RA-selected; the remaining cells were memory. V usage is TRBV7-9 and J usage is TRBJ2-6; 10 nucleotides line up with TRBD1. Source material: memory CD4+ T cells from PBMCs. Subset reported: CD45RA-negative fraction. The receptor was derived from a young man in good health. Some clones in this sample may be carry-over from other donors' samples. In nucleotides, the CDR3 is TGTGCCAGCAGCCCGGGACAGGGGAGCTCTGGGGCCAACGTCCTGACTTTC. The encoded protein is CASSPGQGSSGANVLTF.